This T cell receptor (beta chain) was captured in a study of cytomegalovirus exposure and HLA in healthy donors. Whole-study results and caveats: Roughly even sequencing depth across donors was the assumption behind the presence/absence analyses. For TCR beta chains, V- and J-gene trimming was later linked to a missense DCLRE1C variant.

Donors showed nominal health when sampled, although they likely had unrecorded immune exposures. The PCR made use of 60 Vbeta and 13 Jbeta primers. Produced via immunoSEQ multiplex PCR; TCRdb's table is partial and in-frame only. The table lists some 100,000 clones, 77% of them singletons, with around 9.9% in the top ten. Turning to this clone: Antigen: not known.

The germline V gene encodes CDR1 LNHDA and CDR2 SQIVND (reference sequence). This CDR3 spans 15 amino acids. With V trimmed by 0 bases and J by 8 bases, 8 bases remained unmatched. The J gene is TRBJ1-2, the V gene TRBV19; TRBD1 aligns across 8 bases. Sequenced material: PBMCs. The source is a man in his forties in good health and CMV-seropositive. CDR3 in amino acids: CASSIDSHRGYGYTF. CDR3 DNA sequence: TGTGCCAGTAGTATAGATTCACACAGGGGGTACGGCTACACCTTC.